A single sample is the source of the 7 T cell receptor beta chains below, sequenced in a study of CXCR3-negative and CXCR3-positive naive CD8 T cells. General study results and limits: Comparison of naive cells showed more hydrophobic TRB CDR3s in CXCR3-positive than in CXCR3-negative naive cells.

The study made its TRB cDNA libraries by 5' RACE, adding UMI labels. TCRdb reprocessed the 5' RACE reads, keeping one entry per CDR3 protein, no DNA. The sample is made up of about 6,700 distinct CDR3 sequences, and the top ten hold 1.2% of it. These receptors' antigens are unknown. Sample: naive CXCR3+ CD8+ T cells from blood. Subset denoted: CD45RO-CCR7+CD27+CD95- naive CD8+ T cells expressing CXCR3 (TNR3+). These receptors were obtained from a human donor in good health. Some clones in this sample may be carry-over from other donors' samples.

Considering frequency, this clonotype is medium-sized. This chain uses TRBV29-1 with TRBJ2-5; the D call of TRBD1 rests on TCRdb alone, since no DNA is present to check it. The CDR3 loop spans 13 amino acids. In germline, CDR1 is SQVTM, CDR2 ANQGSEA. CDR3 in amino acids: CSVEGLQVETQYF.

The CDR3 is CASSEPWTGYYNEQSF. The rearrangement joins TRBV2 to TRBJ2-1; TCRdb picks TRBD1, but there is no DNA to check that call. Germline lookup yields CDR1 SNHLY and CDR2 FYNNEI. The CDR3 length is 16 residues.

According to its frequency, this clonotype is medium-sized. V gene TRBV7-9 combines with J gene TRBJ1-1. CDR1 is SEHNR and CDR2 is FQNEAQ in the germline V gene (reference sequence). The CDR3 length is 14 residues. The CDR3 sequence is CASSFEELNTEAFF. The full variable domain, completed using reference TRBV7-9 and TRBJ1-1, is DTGVSQNPRHKITKRGQNVTFRCDPISEHNRLYWYRQTLGQGPEFLTYFQNEAQLEKSRLLSDRFSAERPKGSFSTLEIQRTEQGDSAMYLCASSFEELNTEAFFGQGTRLTVV.

The chain carries TRBV14 and TRBJ2-3; the D gene TCRdb calls, TRBD2, cannot be checked with no DNA. The CDR3 is 15 amino acids. The germline V gene has CDR1 SGHDN and CDR2 FVKESK. The CDR3 here is CASSQVGGPTDTQYF.

The J gene is TRBJ2-3, the V gene TRBV3-1; TCRdb calls TRBD2, which cannot be checked without DNA. The CDR3 has 16 amino acids. CDR1 is LGHDT and CDR2 is YNNKEL in the germline V gene (reference sequence). CDR3 sequence: CASSQGTSGRWDTQYF.

The V gene is TRBV20-1, the J gene TRBJ2-2; TCRdb reports TRBD1, a call that lacks DNA to check it against. There are 15 residues in the CDR3. From germline, CDR1 is DFQATT and CDR2 SNEGSKA (reference sequence). The CDR3 loop is CSARIPESGTGELFF.

Considering frequency, this clonotype is medium-sized. The chain is built from TRBV6-5 and TRBJ1-1; TCRdb proposes TRBD1, but this gene call is untestable without DNA. This CDR3 has 13 amino acids. Germline assignment: CDR1 MNHEY and CDR2 SVGAGI. The CDR3 reads CASTGSANTEAFF.